Included here is one T cell receptor (beta chain) sequence, with context. Sample-barcoded 5' priming and a J-beta primer mix drove a second PCR of 7 to 11 cycles. One entry per CDR3 protein results from TCRdb running MiXCR on the 5' RACE reads. The sample contains roughly 1.4 million distinct CDR3 sequences, roughly 59% of which appear only once. V was trimmed by 7 bases and J by 5 bases, leaving 16 bases between them. The CDR3 runs to 14 residues. Germline V CDR1 and CDR2: MNHNS, SASEGT. The entry originates in a study of blood T cells in healthy people across ages. Sequenced material: blood. This rearrangement joins TRBV6-1 to TRBJ2-3, with D tentatively TRBD2 (5 bases). The sequence was obtained from a man aged 18-30 years in good health. In nucleotides, the CDR3 is TGTGCCAGCACCCCGAGCAGCGGTGGAGATACGCAGTATTTT. Its translation: CASTPSSGGDTQYF.